This entry lists 20 T cell receptor beta chains sequenced from one sample in a study of T cell responses to AZD1222 COVID-19 vaccine. TCRdb keeps only in-frame clones here, not all; method: immunoSEQ multiplex PCR. Of some 150,000 clones in the sample, 90% to 95% are singletons; the top ten hold approximately 0.9%. Sample: peripheral blood, taken on day 0 of MenACWY control vaccination. The origin of the receptors is an adult in good health.

V usage is TRBV6-5 and J usage is TRBJ2-1; D possibly corresponds to TRBD2 (6 bases). In germline, CDR1 is MNHEY, CDR2 SVGAGI. Trimming cost V 6 bases and J 5 bases, with 11 bases left between them. The CDR3 has 13 residues. The CDR3, as DNA: TGTGCCAGCAGCCTCCGGGAGAACAATGAGCAGTTCTTC. Its translation is CASSLRENNEQFF.

The chain joins TRBV7-3 to TRBJ2-1; tentatively, D is TRBD2 (7 bases). This CDR3 spans 18 amino acids. Germline V lookup: CDR1 SGHTA, CDR2 FQGTGA. Trimming pared 5 bases from V and 4 bases from J, leaving 24 bases between. The CDR3 protein is CASSPWVAGAVLYNEQFF. CDR3 DNA: TGTGCCAGCAGCCCATGGGTCGCGGGGGCCGTTTTGTACAATGAGCAGTTCTTC. Full variable domain (outside the CDR3, taken from reference TRBV7-3 and TRBJ2-1): GAGVSQTPSNKVTEKGKYVELRCDPISGHTALYWYRQSLGQGPEFLIYFQGTGAADDSGLPNDRFFAVRPEGSVSTLKIQRTERGDSAVYLCASSPWVAGAVLYNEQFFGPGTRLTVL.

This clone was found a few times. The chain links TRBV28 to TRBJ1-1; 7 bases agree with TRBD1. The J segment lost 5 bases and the V segment lost 6 bases, leaving 9 bases of the junction unmatched. There are 14 residues in the CDR3. CDR1 is MDHEN and CDR2 is SYDVKM in the germline V gene. The CDR3 reads CASRPYRGGTEAFF. CDR3 DNA sequence: TGTGCCAGCAGACCTTACAGGGGAGGGACTGAAGCTTTCTTT.

The V gene is TRBV18, the J gene TRBJ1-1; D remains unclear. Germline CDR1 KGHSH, CDR2 LQKENI. The CDR3 has 13 residues. Trimming removed 1 base from V and 3 bases from J, with 6 bases in between. The CDR3: CASSPLADTEAFF. CDR3 nucleotides: TGTGCCAGCTCACCACTGGCAGACACTGAAGCTTTCTTT.

This clone has a single count. The V call is TRBV9, the J call TRBJ1-2, with D maybe TRBD1 (6 bases). The CDR3 length is 15 residues. V was pared by 0 bases and J by 2 bases, with 11 bases between. Germline V gives CDR1 SGDLS, CDR2 YYNGEE. In DNA, the CDR3 is TGTGCCAGCAGCGTAGGACCAGGGGAGAACTATGGCTACACCTTC. It codes for CASSVGPGENYGYTF.

The chain has TRBV9 and TRBJ2-7; 7 nucleotides agree with TRBD2. CDR3 length: 12 amino acids. Germline CDR1 and CDR2: SGDLS and YYNGEE. V shed 4 bases, J shed 4 bases, and the junction held 2 bases outside the gene matches. Here the CDR3 DNA reads TGTGCCAGCAGCCCCGGGGGGTACGAGCAGTACTTC. It yields the protein CASSPGGYEQYF.

The V and J genes are TRBV5-1 and TRBJ2-7; D unresolved. The V end lost 2 bases, the J end lost 5 bases, and 11 bases lay between the germline ends. Germline CDR1 and CDR2: SGHRS and YFSETQ. This CDR3 contains 13 residues. CDR3 in amino acids: CASSFYGPDEQYF. The CDR3 DNA is TGCGCCAGCAGCTTTTACGGACCGGACGAGCAGTACTTC.

The chain uses TRBV7-9 and TRBJ1-1; D remains unclear. The CDR3 runs 13 residues. The V end was cut by 9 bases, the J end by 0 bases, with 11 bases between. The germline V gene encodes CDR1 SEHNR and CDR2 FQNEAQ (reference sequence). CDR3 sequence: CASTGSMNTEAFF. In nucleotides, the CDR3 is TGTGCCAGTACGGGGAGTATGAACACTGAAGCTTTCTTT.

The chain employs TRBV24-1 and TRBJ2-2; maybe TRBD1 (5 bases). Germline loops: CDR1 KGHDR, CDR2 SFDVKD. Trimming took off 9 bases at V and 6 bases at J, with 7 bases between the two ends. This CDR3 has 11 amino acids. The CDR3 DNA reads TGTGCCACCCAGGGTTCCGGGGAGCTGTTTTTT. It specifies CATQGSGELFF.

The chain carries TRBV6-1 and TRBJ1-2, with 11 bases aligning to TRBD1. The CDR3 consists of 14 residues. Germline CDR1 and CDR2: MNHNS and SASEGT. Trimming cost V 7 bases and J 4 bases; bases outside gene matches: 5. The CDR3 reads CASNTGTGGYGYTF. In DNA, the CDR3 is TGTGCCAGCAATACCGGGACAGGGGGCTATGGCTACACCTTC.

The J gene is TRBJ1-1, the V gene TRBV12-3 or TRBV12-4, with D uncertain. This CDR3 comprises 13 residues. V was shortened by 7 bases and J by 0 bases, with 9 bases between the two germline ends. CDR3 amino acids: CASTRLLNTEAFF. CDR3 sequence (DNA): TGTGCCAGCACCCGCTTATTGAACACTGAAGCTTTCTTT.

The chain employs TRBV10-1 and TRBJ2-5, with 8 bases fitting TRBD2. The CDR3 is 15 residues long. J lost 1 base, V lost 4 bases, and 5 bases had no gene match. Germline assignment: CDR1 WNHNN and CDR2 SYGVQD (reference sequence). The CDR3 protein is CASSGGTRPQETQYF. CDR3 nucleotide sequence: TGCGCCAGCAGTGGAGGGACTAGACCCCAAGAGACCCAGTACTTC.

As concerns this clone: Germline and junction disagree at one end, which may indicate a read error. CDR3 in DNA: TGTGCCAGCAGCGAAGGGATGGGCGATCAGCCCCAGCATTTT. The encoded protein is CASSEGMGDQPQHF. The chain is built from TRBV2 and TRBJ1-5; D unresolved. Germline loops: CDR1 SNHLY, CDR2 FYNNEI. The CDR3 totals 14 residues.

The gene calls are TRBV15 and TRBJ1-1; D gene unclear. CDR1 is LNHNV and CDR2 is YYDKDF in the germline V gene (reference sequence). Trimming cost V 0 bases and J 0 bases, with 2 bases left between them. The CDR3 loop spans 13 amino acids. CDR3 DNA sequence: TGTGCCACCAGCAGAGACCTGAACACTGAAGCTTTCTTT. Amino acid sequence: CATSRDLNTEAFF.

The chain combines TRBV19 with TRBJ2-1; no definite D call. CDR1 is LNHDA, CDR2 SQIVND, per germline (reference sequence). The CDR3 covers 13 residues. Trimming shortened V by 2 bases and J by 2 bases, and 4 bases separated the two germline ends. As DNA, the CDR3 is TGTGCCAGTAGTATAATCCCCTACAATGAGCAGTTCTTC. It codes for CASSIIPYNEQFF.

The V gene is TRBV6-5, the J gene TRBJ1-4; a weak D match, TRBD1 (6 bases). Trimming shortened V by 6 bases and J by 0 bases, and 8 bases separated the two germline ends. Germline CDR1 and CDR2: MNHEY and SVGAGI. CDR3 length: 14 residues. CDR3 in amino acids: CASSRTATNEKLFF. Here the CDR3 DNA reads TGTGCCAGCAGCCGGACAGCAACTAATGAAAAACTGTTTTTT.

The J gene is TRBJ1-1, the V gene TRBV12-5, with D possibly matching TRBD1 (6 bases). Trimming stripped 6 bases from V and 5 bases from J, with 16 bases between. CDR1 and CDR2 (germline): LGHNT, FRNRAP. The CDR3 runs 14 residues. Here the CDR3 reads CASGAQGKGTEAFF. As DNA, the CDR3 is TGTGCTAGTGGAGCCCAGGGGAAGGGGACTGAAGCTTTCTTT.

The chain uses TRBV4-1 and TRBJ1-2; 7 nucleotides match TRBD1. The CDR3 totals 15 residues. In germline, CDR1 is MGHRA, CDR2 YSYEKL. V shed 2 bases, J shed 4 bases, and the junction held 7 bases outside the gene matches. This CDR3 is CASSQNTGVGYGYTF. For the CDR3, the DNA is TGCGCCAGCAGCCAAAATACAGGGGTAGGCTATGGCTACACCTTC.

The chain combines TRBV13 with TRBJ2-5, with D unresolved. Germline V gene data show CDR1 as PRHDT and CDR2 as FYEKMQ (reference sequence). Between the trimmed V and J ends, which lost 3 bases and 5 bases, there was a span of 13 bases. The CDR3 spans 14 residues. CDR3 residues: CASSFDSPRETQYF. The CDR3, as DNA: TGTGCCAGCAGCTTTGACTCCCCACGGGAGACCCAGTACTTC.

This clone has just one count. The chain has TRBV7-9 and TRBJ1-4; no firm D call. Germline V CDR1 and CDR2: SEHNR, FQNEAQ (reference sequence). Trimming left V 1 base short and J 6 bases short, with 12 bases between. The CDR3 extends over 15 amino acids. For the CDR3, the DNA is TGTGCCAGCAGCTTAGGGGCGGTTGGCGATGAAAAACTGTTTTTT. Residues: CASSLGAVGDEKLFF. Drawing the rest from reference TRBV7-9 and TRBJ1-4, the complete variable domain is DTGVSQNPRHKITKRGQNVTFRCDPISEHNRLYWYRQTLGQGPEFLTYFQNEAQLEKSRLLSDRFSAERPKGSFSTLEIQRTEQGDSAMYLCASSLGAVGDEKLFFGSGTQLSVL.